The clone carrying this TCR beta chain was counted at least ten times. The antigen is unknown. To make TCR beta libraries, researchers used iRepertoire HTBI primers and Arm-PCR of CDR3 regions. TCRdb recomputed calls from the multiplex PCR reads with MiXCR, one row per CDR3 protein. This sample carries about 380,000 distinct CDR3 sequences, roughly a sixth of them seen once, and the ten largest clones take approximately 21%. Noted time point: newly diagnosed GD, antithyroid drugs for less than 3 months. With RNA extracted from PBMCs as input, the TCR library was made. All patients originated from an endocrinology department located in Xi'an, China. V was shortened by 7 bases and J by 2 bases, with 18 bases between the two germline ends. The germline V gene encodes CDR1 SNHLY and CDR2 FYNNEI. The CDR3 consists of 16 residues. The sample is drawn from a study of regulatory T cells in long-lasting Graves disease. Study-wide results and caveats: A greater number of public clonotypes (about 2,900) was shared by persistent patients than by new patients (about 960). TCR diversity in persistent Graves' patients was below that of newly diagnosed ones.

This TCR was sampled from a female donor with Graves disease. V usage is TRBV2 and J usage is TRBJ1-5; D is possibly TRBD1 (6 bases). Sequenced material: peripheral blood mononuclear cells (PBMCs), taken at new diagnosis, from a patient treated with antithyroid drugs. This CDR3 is CASTPGGGGGNQPQHF. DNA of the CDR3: TGTGCCAGCACCCCCGGGGGCGGGGGAGGCAATCAGCCCCAGCATTTT.